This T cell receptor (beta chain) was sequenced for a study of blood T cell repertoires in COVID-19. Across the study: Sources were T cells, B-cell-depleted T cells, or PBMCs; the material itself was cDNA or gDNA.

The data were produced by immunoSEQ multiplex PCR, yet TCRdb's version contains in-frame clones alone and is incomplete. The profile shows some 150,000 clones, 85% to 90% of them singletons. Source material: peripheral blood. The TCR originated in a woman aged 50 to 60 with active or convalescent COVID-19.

The CDR3 region has the DNA TGTGCCAGCAGATATACAGGGGGAAAGACTGAAGCTTTCTTT. Protein: CASRYTGGKTEAFF. The chain is built from TRBV7-9 and TRBJ1-1; 8 bases agree with TRBD1. CDR1 and CDR2 from the germline V gene are SEHNR and FQNEAQ (reference sequence). The V segment lost 6 bases and the J segment 5 bases; nucleotides outside the gene matches: 8. CDR3 length: 14 amino acids.